This paragraph covers one T cell receptor beta chain sequence. The entry originates in a study of blood T cell repertoires in COVID-19. Study in general: Acute and convalescent COVID-19 specimens originated in the United States, Italy and Spain. Nucleic acid was either cDNA or gDNA, and it came from T cells, B-cell-depleted T cells, or PBMCs.

Methods used by the authors: Reference gene primer amplification gave estimated nucleated cell counts. Assay used: immunoSEQ multiplex PCR; TCRdb lists only in-frame clones, some missing. V, J and clone size reflect that table, while D and trimming were determined from the DNA. The data show 190,000 or so clones, 70% to 90% seen once. Germline V lookup: CDR1 SGHTA, CDR2 FQGNSA. The CDR3 spans 16 residues. Trimming cost V 1 base and J 3 bases, with 12 bases left between them. Material for sequencing was peripheral blood. This receptor was obtained from a woman in her twenties or thirties with acute or convalescent COVID-19. This chain connects TRBV7-2 to TRBJ1-4; D might be TRBD1 (6 bases). CDR3 amino acids: CASSLGIRQANEKLFF. As DNA, the CDR3 is TGTGCCAGCAGCTTAGGTATCCGACAGGCTAATGAAAAACTGTTTTTT.